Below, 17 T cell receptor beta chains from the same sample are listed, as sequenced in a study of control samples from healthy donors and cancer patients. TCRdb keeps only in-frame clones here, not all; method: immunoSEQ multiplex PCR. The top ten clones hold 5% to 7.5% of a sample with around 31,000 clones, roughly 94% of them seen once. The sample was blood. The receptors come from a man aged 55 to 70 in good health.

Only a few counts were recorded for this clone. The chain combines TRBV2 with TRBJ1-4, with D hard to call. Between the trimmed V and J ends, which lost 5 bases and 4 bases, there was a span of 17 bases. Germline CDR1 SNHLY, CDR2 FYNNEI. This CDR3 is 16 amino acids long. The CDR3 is CASSLIPGPLNEKLFF. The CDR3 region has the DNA TGTGCCAGCAGTCTGATACCCGGGCCCCTTAATGAAAAACTGTTTTTT.

The CDR3 DNA reads TGTGCCAGCAGTTTAACCGACGGTTCACCCCTCCACTTT. Translating it yields CASSLTDGSPLHF. The chain joins TRBV12-3 or TRBV12-4 to TRBJ1-6; D unclear. The length of the CDR3 is 13 residues. V was clipped by 2 bases and J by 9 bases, with 8 bases between them.

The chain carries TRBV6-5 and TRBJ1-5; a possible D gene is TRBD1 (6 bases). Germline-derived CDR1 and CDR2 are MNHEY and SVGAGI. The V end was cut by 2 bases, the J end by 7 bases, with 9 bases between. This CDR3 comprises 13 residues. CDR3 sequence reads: CASSYTGNQPQHF. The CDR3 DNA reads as TGTGCCAGCAGTTACACAGGGAACCAGCCCCAGCATTTT.

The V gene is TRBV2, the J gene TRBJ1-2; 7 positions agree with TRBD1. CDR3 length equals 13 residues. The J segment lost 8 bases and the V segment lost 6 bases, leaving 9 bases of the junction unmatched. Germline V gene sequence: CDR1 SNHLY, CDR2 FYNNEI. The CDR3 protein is CASSGEGAGGYTF. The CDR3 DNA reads TGTGCCAGCAGCGGGGAGGGGGCAGGCGGCTACACCTTC.

The CDR3 loop is CASSQEGTQGATEAFF. Here the CDR3 DNA reads TGCGCCAGCAGCCAAGAGGGTACACAGGGGGCAACTGAAGCTTTCTTT. The chain carries TRBV4-3 and TRBJ1-1; TRBD1 matches 9 bases. CDR1 and CDR2 (germline): LGHNA, YSLEER. The V segment lost 0 bases and the J segment 5 bases; nucleotides outside the gene matches: 7. There are 16 residues in the CDR3.

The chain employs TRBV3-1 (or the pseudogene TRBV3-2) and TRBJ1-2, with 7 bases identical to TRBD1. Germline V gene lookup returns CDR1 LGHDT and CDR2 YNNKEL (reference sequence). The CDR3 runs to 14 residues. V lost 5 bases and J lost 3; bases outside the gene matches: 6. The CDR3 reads CASSSRQGHYGYTF. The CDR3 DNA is TGTGCCAGCAGCAGCCGACAGGGACACTATGGCTACACCTTC.

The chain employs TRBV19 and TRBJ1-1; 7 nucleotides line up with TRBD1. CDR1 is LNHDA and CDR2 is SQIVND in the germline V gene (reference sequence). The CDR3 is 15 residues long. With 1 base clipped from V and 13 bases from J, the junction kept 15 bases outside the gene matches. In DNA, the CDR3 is TGTGCCAGTAGTATAGTCCAACCGGGACAGTTCGGGTATTTCTTT. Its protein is CASSIVQPGQFGYFF.

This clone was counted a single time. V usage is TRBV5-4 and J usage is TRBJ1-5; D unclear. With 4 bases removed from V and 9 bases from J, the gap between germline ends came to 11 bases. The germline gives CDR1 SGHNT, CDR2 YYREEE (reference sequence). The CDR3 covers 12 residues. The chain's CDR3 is CASSLSQGPQHF. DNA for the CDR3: TGTGCCAGCAGCCTCAGCCAAGGGCCCCAGCATTTT.

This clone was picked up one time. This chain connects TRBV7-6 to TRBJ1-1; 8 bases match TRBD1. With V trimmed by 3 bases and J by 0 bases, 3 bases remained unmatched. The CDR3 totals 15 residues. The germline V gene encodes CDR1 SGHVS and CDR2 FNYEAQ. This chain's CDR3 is CASSFRTGMNTEAFF. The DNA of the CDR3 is TGTGCCAGCAGCTTTCGGACAGGGATGAACACTGAAGCTTTCTTT.

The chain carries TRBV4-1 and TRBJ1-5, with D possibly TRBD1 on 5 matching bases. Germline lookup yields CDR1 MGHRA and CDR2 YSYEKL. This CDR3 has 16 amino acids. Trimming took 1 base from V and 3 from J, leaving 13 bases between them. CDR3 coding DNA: TGCGCCAGCAGCCAAGGGCAGGGAGCTATCAATCAGCCCCAGCATTTT. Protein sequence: CASSQGQGAINQPQHF.

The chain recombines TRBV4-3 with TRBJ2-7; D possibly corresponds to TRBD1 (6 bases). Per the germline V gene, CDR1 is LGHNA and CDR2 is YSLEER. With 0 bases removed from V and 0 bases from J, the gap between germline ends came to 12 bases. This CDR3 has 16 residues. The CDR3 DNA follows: TGCGCCAGCAGCCAAGACTCGACAGGTAGCTCCTACGAGCAGTACTTC. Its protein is CASSQDSTGSSYEQYF.

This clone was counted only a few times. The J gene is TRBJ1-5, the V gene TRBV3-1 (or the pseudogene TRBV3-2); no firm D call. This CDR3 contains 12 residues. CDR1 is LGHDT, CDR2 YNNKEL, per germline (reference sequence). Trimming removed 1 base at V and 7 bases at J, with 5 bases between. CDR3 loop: CASSQGGQPQHF. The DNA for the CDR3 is TGTGCCAGCAGCCAAGGGGGACAGCCCCAGCATTTT.

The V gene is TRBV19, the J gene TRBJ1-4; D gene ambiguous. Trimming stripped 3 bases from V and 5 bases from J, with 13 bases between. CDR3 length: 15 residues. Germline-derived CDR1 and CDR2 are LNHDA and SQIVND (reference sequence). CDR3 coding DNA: TGTGCCAGTAGTATCCTGTTCGGAGGAAATGAAAAACTGTTTTTT. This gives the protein CASSILFGGNEKLFF.

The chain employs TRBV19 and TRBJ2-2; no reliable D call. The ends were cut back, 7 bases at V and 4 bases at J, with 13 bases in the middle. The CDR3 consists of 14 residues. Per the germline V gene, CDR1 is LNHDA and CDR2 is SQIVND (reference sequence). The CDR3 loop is CASTLDPATGELFF. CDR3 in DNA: TGTGCCAGTACTTTGGACCCTGCCACCGGGGAGCTGTTTTTT.

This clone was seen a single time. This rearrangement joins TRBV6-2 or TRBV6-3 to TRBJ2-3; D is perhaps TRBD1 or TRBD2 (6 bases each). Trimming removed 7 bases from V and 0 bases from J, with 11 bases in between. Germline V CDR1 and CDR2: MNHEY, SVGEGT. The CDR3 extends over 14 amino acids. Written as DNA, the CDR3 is TGTGCCAGCACCCCCGGGGGCAGCACAGATACGCAGTATTTT. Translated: CASTPGGSTDTQYF.

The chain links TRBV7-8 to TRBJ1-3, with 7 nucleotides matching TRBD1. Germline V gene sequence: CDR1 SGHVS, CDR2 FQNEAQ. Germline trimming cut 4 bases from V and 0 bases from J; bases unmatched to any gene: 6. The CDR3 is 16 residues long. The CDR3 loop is CASSWAGTDSGNTIYF. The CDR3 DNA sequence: TGTGCCAGCAGCTGGGCGGGGACAGACTCTGGAAACACCATATATTTT.

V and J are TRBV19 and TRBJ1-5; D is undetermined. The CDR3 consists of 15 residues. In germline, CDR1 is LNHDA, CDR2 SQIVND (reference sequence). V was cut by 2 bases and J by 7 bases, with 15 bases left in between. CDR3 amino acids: CASSIIVGKKQPQHF. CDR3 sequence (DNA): TGTGCCAGTAGTATAATTGTCGGGAAGAAACAGCCCCAGCATTTT.